Listed below are T cell receptor beta chains from one sample, sequenced in a study of blood T cell dynamics during melanoma immunotherapy. The protocol was immunoSEQ multiplex PCR, while the TCRdb copy is restricted to in-frame clones and leaves out a portion. Of fewer than 1,000 clones listed, around 90% were seen once; the top ten hold 10%. The material was cell-free DNA from blood, obtained from a patient treated with checkpoint blockade. The source is a human donor with melanoma. Each CDR3 is given with its conserved first and last residue.

V gene	J gene	CDR3 protein
TRBV2	TRBJ2-3	CASSEPGTPDGDTQYF
TRBV15	TRBJ2-5	CATSRVTSGEETQYF
TRBV4-3	TRBJ1-5	CASSQDVGRGRQPQHF
TRBV6-1	TRBJ1-1	CASKGDPPTEAFF
TRBV6-1	TRBJ2-5	CASSGRGRETQYF
TRBV4-2	TRBJ1-2	CASSQGFEGSGYTF
TRBV28	TRBJ1-1	CASSLDHRGAEAFF
TRBV6-6	TRBJ2-2	CASSYGGTENTGELFF
TRBV10-2	TRBJ2-7	CASSEYPPQGIDEQYF
TRBV18	TRBJ2-7	CASSPQRGGLEQYF
TRBV13	TRBJ2-2	CASSLLGRFTGGELFF
TRBV28	TRBJ1-4	CASSLSDSILEKLFF
TRBV18	TRBJ1-4	CASSPGATNEKLFF
TRBV27	TRBJ1-2	CASRGGATEGVAYGYTF
TRBV5-4	TRBJ1-2	CASSPGQSEGYTF
TRBV7-9	TRBJ1-1	CASSPGGGGYTEAFF
TRBV5-5	TRBJ1-5	CASSWGSDQPQHF
TRBV9	TRBJ1-2	CASSADVFADTNYGYTF
TRBV27	TRBJ1-1	CASSPGRTNTEAFF
TRBV28	TRBJ2-3	CASSLVGRSRTDTQYF
TRBV4-3	TRBJ1-4	CASSQDTGAGEKLFF
TRBV7-6	TRBJ2-2	CASSSRLAGGPGELFF
TRBV5-8	TRBJ2-6	CASSSGHGSPSGANVLTF
TRBV2	TRBJ2-2	CASRPRGTGALAGELFF
TRBV28	TRBJ1-2	CASSPYDEGLFYGYTF
TRBV10-3	TRBJ2-5	CAISGDRDRETQYF
TRBV5-1	TRBJ2-7	CASSPGYEQYF
TRBV28	TRBJ1-4	CASSSSRQVNEKLFF
TRBV5-1	TRBJ1-1	CASSLYSLNTEAFF
TRBV7-8	TRBJ2-5	CASTLNPSGRAPLETQYF
TRBV28	TRBJ1-2	CASSPWDRTFYGYTF
TRBV15	TRBJ1-1	CATSPPGGPAEAFF
TRBV9	TRBJ1-1	CASSSQTSNTEAFF
TRBV10-3	TRBJ1-5	CAISPVSGDQPQHF
TRBV11-2	TRBJ2-3	CASSLASGGRTDTQYF
TRBV6-6	TRBJ2-2	CASRWSETNTGELFF
TRBV11-1	TRBJ2-7	CASSRADVYYEQYF
TRBV5-1	TRBJ2-3	CASQHIANGDTQYF
TRBV18	TRBJ1-5	CASSPKPATDHYGQPQHF
TRBV29-1	TRBJ1-3	CSVRTQGEDGNTIYF
TRBV27	TRBJ1-2	CASSPGTGGAFGGYTF
TRBV2	TRBJ2-1	CASWEGPYNEQFF
TRBV11-3	TRBJ1-6	CASSFDSPLHF
TRBV4-1	TRBJ1-5	CASSLSSGVNQPQHF
TRBV28	TRBJ2-7	CASSVGIHYEQYF
TRBV9	TRBJ1-6	CASSAGQRNSPLHF
TRBV29-1	TRBJ1-2	CSVVVGGNYGYTF
TRBV5-4	TRBJ1-2	CASSLAVGGDGYTF
TRBV7-8	TRBJ2-3	CASSPRQGVGTDTQYF
TRBV2	TRBJ1-6	CASSTGTGSSPLHF